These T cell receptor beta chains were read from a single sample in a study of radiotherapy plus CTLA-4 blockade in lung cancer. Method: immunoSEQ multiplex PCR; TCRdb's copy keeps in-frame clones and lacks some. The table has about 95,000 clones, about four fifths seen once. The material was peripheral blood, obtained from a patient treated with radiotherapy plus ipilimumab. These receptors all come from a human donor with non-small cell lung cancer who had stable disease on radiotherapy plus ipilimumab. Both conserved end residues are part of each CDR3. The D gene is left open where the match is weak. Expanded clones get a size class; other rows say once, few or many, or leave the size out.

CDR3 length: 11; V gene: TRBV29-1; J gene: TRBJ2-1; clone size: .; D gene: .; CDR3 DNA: TGCAGCGGTAACTCACGAGATGAGCAGTTCTTC; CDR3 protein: CSGNSRDEQFF
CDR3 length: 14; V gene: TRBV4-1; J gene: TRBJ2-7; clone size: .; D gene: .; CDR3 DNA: TGCGCCAGCAGCCAAGAAGGGTCAGGGGACGAGCAGTACTTC; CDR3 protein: CASSQEGSGDEQYF
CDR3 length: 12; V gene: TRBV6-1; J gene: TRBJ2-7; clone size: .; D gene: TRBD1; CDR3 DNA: TGTGCCAGTGACAGGGATTTCTACGAGCAGTACTTC; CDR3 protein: CASDRDFYEQYF
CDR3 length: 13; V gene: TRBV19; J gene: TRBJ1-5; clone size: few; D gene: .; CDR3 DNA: TGTGCCAGTAGTATTCAGGCCGGCGAGCCCCAGCATTTT; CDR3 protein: CASSIQAGEPQHF
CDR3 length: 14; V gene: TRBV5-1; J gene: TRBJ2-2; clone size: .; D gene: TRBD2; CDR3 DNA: TGCGCCAGCAGCTCCTGGGGGGGAAACGGGGAGCTGTTTTTT; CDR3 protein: CASSSWGGNGELFF
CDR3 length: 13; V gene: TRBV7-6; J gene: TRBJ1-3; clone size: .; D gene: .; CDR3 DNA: TGTGCCAGCAGCCACGCGGATGGAAACACCATATATTTT; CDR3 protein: CASSHADGNTIYF
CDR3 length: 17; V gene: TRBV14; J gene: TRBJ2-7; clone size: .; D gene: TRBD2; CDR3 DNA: TGTGCCAGCAGCCCCTTAACCGGGACTAGCGGGAGAGAGGAGCAGTACTTC; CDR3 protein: CASSPLTGTSGREEQYF
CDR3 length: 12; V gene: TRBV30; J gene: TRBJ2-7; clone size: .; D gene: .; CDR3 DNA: TGTGCCTGGAACGCTGGGGACTACGAGCAGTACTTC; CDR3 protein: CAWNAGDYEQYF
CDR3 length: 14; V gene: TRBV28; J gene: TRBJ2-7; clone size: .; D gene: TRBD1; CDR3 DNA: TGTGCCAGCAGTATGGGACAGCGCTCCTACGAGCAGTACTTC; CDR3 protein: CASSMGQRSYEQYF
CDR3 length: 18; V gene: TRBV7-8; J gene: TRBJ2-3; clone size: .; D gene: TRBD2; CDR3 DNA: TGTGCCAGCAGCCCCACTAGCGGGGGGAACCCTAGCACAGATACGCAGTATTTT; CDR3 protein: CASSPTSGGNPSTDTQYF
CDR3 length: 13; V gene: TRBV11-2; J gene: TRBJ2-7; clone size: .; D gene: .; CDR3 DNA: TGTGCCAGCAGCTTAGAGAGCGGAAGAGAGCAGTACTTC; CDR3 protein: CASSLESGREQYF
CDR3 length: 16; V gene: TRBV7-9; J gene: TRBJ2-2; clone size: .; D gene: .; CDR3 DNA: TGTGCCAGCAGCTTAGCGCGGCAGTTTGATAACGGGGAGCTGTTTTTT; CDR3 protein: CASSLARQFDNGELFF
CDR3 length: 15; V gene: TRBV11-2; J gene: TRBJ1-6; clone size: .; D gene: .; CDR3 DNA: TGTGCCAGCAGCTACGGACAGTTCCAATATTCACCCCTCCACTTT; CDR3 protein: CASSYGQFQYSPLHF
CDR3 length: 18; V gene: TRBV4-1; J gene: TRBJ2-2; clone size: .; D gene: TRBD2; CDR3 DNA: TGCGCCAGCAGCCAAGGCGGACTAGCGGGAGTAGGGACCGGGGAGCTGTTTTTT; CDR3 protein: CASSQGGLAGVGTGELFF
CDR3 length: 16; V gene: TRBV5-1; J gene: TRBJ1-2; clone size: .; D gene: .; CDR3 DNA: TGCGCCAGCAGCTTGGGGGTCGGCGGGGGAGACTATGGCTACACCTTC; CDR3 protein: CASSLGVGGGDYGYTF
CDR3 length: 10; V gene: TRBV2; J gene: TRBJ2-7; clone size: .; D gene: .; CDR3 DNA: TGTGCCAGCAGTGGTAACGAGCAGTACTTC; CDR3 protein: CASSGNEQYF
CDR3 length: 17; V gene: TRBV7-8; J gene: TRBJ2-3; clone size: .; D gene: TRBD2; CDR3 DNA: TGTGCCAGCAGCTCGCGCCGGGGGGCGGGAGGGCTTGATACGCAGTATTTT; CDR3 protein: CASSSRRGAGGLDTQYF
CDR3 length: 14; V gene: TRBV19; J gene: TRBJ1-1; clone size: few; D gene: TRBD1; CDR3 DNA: TGTGCCAGTAGTCGGGGACAGGGTAACACTGAAGCTTTCTTT; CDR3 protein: CASSRGQGNTEAFF
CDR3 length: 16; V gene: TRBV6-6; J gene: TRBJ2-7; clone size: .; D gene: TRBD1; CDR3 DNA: TGTGCCAGCAGCAGATCCGGGACAGGGGCTTACTACGAGCAGTACTTC; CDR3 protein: CASSRSGTGAYYEQYF
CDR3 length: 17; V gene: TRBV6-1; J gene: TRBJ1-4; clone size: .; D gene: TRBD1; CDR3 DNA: TGTGCCAGCAGTGAGACCCTTACAGGGGGCGGTGGGGAAAAACTGTTTTTT; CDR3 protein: CASSETLTGGGGEKLFF
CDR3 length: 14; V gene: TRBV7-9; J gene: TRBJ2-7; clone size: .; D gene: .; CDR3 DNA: TGTGCCAGCAGCCCACCGGAGGCGATCTACGAGCAGTACTTC; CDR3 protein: CASSPPEAIYEQYF
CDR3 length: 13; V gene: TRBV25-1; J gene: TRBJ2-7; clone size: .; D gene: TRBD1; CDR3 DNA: TGTGCCAGCAGTTCAGGGGGCAACTACGAGCAGTACTTC; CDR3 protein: CASSSGGNYEQYF
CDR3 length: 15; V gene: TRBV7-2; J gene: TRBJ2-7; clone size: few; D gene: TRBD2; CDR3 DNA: TGTGCCAGCAGTAGGACTAGCCTGAGCTCCTACGAGCAGTACTTC; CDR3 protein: CASSRTSLSSYEQYF
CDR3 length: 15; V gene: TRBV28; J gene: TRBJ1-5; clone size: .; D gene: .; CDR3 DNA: TGTGCCAGCAGTAACACAGGGATAGGGAGCCAGCCCCAGCATTTT; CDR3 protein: CASSNTGIGSQPQHF
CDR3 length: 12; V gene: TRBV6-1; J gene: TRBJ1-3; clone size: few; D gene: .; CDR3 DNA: TGTGCCACCCTCCCGCGAGGAAACACCATATATTTT; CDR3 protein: CATLPRGNTIYF
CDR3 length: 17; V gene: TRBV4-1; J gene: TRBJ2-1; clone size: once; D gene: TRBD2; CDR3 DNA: TGCGCCAGCAGCCAATACTACCGGACTAGCGATCCCCCTGAGCAGTTCTTC; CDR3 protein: CASSQYYRTSDPPEQFF
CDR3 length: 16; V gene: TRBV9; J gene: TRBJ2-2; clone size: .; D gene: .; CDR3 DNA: TGTGCCAGCAGCGTAGCGGCATCCCAGAACACCGGGGAGCTGTTTTTT; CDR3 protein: CASSVAASQNTGELFF
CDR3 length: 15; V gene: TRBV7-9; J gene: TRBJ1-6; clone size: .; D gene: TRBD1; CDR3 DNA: TGTGCCAGCAGCTTTGCGGGACAGTTTTTTTCACCCCTCCACTTT; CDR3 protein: CASSFAGQFFSPLHF
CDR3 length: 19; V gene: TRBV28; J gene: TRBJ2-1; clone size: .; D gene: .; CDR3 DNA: TGTGCCAGCAGTCCAAAACAAGGACGGCCGGGGGCCTTCTACAATGAGCAGTTCTTC; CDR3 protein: CASSPKQGRPGAFYNEQFF
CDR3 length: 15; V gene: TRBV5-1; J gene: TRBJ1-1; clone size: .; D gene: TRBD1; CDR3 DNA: TGCGCCAGCAGCCCCCCCGGGACAGTTAACACTGAAGCTTTCTTT; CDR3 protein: CASSPPGTVNTEAFF
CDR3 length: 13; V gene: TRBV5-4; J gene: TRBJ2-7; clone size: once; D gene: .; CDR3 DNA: TGTGCCAGCAGCCTCTCGGGCTTCTACGAGCAGTACTTC; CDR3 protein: CASSLSGFYEQYF
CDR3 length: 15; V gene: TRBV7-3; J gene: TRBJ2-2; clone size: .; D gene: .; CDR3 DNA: TGTGCCAGCAGCTTAGGACAGGGAGGGACCGGGGAGCTGTTTTTT; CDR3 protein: CASSLGQGGTGELFF
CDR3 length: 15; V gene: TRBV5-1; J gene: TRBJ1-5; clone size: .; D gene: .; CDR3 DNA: TGCGCCAGCAGCTTGGTGGGGGGCCAGAATCAGCCCCAGCATTTT; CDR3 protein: CASSLVGGQNQPQHF
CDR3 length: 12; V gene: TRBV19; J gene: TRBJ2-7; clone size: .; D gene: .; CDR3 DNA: TGTGCCAGCCAGGGGGGAGCCTACGAGCAGTACTTC; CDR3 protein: CASQGGAYEQYF
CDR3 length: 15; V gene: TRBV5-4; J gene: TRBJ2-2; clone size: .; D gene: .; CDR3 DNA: TGTGCCAGCAGCTTGGGACACTTGAACACCGGGGAGCTGTTTTTT; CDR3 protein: CASSLGHLNTGELFF
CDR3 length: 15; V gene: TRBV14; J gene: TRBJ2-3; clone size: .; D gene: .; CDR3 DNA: TGTGCCAGCAGCCAATTAACTAGCCGCACAGATACGCAGTATTTT; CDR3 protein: CASSQLTSRTDTQYF
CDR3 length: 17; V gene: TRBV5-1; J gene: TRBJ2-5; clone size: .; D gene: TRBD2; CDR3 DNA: TGCGCCAGCAGCTTGGTGGCTAGCGGGAGGCCGGGGGAGACCCAGTACTTC; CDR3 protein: CASSLVASGRPGETQYF
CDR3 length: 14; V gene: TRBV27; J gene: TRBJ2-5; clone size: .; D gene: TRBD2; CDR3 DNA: TGTGCCAGCAGACGAAGCGGGAGGGCCGGGGAGCAGTACTTC; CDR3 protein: CASRRSGRAGEQYF
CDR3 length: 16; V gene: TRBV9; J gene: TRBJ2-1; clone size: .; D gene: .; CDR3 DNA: TGTGCCAGCAGCGGTCTTGGGGGAGGACGGGGAAATGAGCAGTTCTTC; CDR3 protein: CASSGLGGGRGNEQFF
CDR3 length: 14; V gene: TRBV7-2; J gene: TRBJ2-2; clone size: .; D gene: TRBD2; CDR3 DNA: TGTGCCAGCAGCTCGACTAGCGTTACCGGGGAGCTGTTTTTT; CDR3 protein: CASSSTSVTGELFF
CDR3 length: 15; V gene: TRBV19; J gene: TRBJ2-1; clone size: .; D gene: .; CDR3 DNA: TGTGCCAGTACTCCACCCGGCCCCCGGAACAATGAGCAGTTCTTC; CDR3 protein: CASTPPGPRNNEQFF
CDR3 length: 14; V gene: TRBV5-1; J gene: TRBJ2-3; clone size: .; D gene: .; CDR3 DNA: TGCGCCAGCAGCTCCTCAGCCGGGACAGATACGCAGTATTTT; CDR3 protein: CASSSSAGTDTQYF
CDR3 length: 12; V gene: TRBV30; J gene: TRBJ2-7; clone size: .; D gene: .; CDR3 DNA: TGTGCCTGGAGGACGGGGCCCTACGAGCAGTACTTC; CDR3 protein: CAWRTGPYEQYF
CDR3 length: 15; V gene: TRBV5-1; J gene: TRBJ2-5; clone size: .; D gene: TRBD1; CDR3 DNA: TGCGCCAGCAGTTCCACCCGGGACAGAAAAGAGACCCAGTACTTC; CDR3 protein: CASSSTRDRKETQYF
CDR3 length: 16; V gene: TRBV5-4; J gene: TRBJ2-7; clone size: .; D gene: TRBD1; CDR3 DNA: TGTGCCAGCAGCCAGGGACAGGGTCCTAAATCCTACGAGCAGTACTTC; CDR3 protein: CASSQGQGPKSYEQYF
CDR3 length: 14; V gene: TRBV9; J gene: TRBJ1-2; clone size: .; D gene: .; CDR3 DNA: TGTGCCAGCAGCGCGGGGGGAGGCCTCTATGGCTACACCTTC; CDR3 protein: CASSAGGGLYGYTF
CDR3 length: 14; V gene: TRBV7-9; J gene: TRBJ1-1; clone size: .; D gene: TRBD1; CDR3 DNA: TGTGCCAGCAGCCCCGCGGGCAGGGGGGTTGAAGCTTTCTTT; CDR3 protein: CASSPAGRGVEAFF
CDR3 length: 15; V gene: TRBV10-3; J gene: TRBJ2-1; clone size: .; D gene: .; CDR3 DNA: TGTGCCATCAGCCTAGGGGGTCTCACGTACAATGAGCAGTTCTTC; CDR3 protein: CAISLGGLTYNEQFF
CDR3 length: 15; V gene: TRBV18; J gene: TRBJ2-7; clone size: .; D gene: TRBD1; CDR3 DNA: TGTGCCAGCTCCCAAGCCGGGACAGGGCCCTACGAGCAGTACTTC; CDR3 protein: CASSQAGTGPYEQYF